These 24 T cell receptor beta chains originate from one sample sequenced in a study of Tregs in tolerant kidney transplant recipients (dated by TCRdb to the late 2010s). The library was made by the immunoSEQ multiplex PCR assay. TCRdb stores this immuneACCESS table with in-frame sequences only. Part of the clones is absent; in the studies checked, under half of the shortfall reflects unresolved V genes, and no reason is known for the rest. In this sample the table shows 70,000 to 95,000 clones, around 90% of which occur a single time. The ten biggest clones cover 0.34% of the sample. Interpreted using the paper, the time point label stands for: blood sample drawn before combined kidney and bone marrow transplant. Specimen: Tregs from blood, collected before the transplant. The receptors here all came from a human donor who received a combined kidney and bone marrow transplant.

The chain uses TRBV6-1 and TRBJ2-1; 8 bases fit TRBD2. The V gene end was trimmed by 4 bases and the J gene end by 3 bases; junction bases not matched to a gene: 5. The CDR3 spans 15 residues. Germline CDR1 and CDR2: MNHNS and SASEGT. The CDR3 region has the DNA TGTGCCAGCAGTGCCGGGCTAGCGGGCTACAATGAGCAGTTCTTC. Its translation: CASSAGLAGYNEQFF.

The rearrangement uses TRBV10-2 and TRBJ1-1; D perhaps matches TRBD1 (5 bases). Trimming cost V 8 bases and J 3 bases, with 16 bases left between them. This CDR3 has 14 residues. Germline loops: CDR1 WSHSY, CDR2 SAAADI. The CDR3 reads CASAQGRRDTEAFF. The CDR3 region has the DNA TGCGCCAGCGCCCAGGGCAGGAGAGACACTGAAGCTTTCTTT.

V gene TRBV19 combines with J gene TRBJ2-7; 13 positions agree with TRBD2. This CDR3 is 15 amino acids long. CDR1 and CDR2 (germline): LNHDA, SQIVND (reference sequence). Losses at the gene ends were 5 bases for V and 9 bases for J; bases not matched to a gene: 10. The CDR3 region has the DNA TGTGCCAGTAGTCCAACTAGCGGGAGGGCTACGGGGCAGTACTTC. The encoded protein is CASSPTSGRATGQYF.

This chain joins TRBV14 and TRBJ2-1, with 8 bases aligning to TRBD2. Germline CDR1 reads SGHDN; CDR2 reads FVKESK. The CDR3 runs 17 residues. J lost 2 bases, V lost 4 bases, and 10 bases had no gene match. Here the CDR3 reads CASSLFSYGRAYNEQFF. CDR3 DNA: TGTGCCAGCAGCCTGTTCTCCTACGGGAGGGCCTACAATGAGCAGTTCTTC.

This chain joins TRBV5-4 and TRBJ2-1; D gene unclear. Germline V CDR1 and CDR2: SGHNT, YYREEE (reference sequence). The CDR3 contains 14 residues. V was shortened by 1 base and J by 5 bases, with 10 bases between the two germline ends. CDR3 residues: CASSLNGRHNEQFF. CDR3 bases: TGTGCCAGCAGCTTGAATGGGCGGCACAATGAGCAGTTCTTC.

The chain uses TRBV6-4 and TRBJ2-4, with D unclear. Germline V gives CDR1 MRHNA, CDR2 SNTAGT. The length of the CDR3 is 15 residues. Trimming stripped 7 bases from V and 1 base from J, with 14 bases between. CDR3 in DNA: TGTGCCAGCAATAAGCGCCGTATGGCCAAAAACATTCAGTACTTC. Its translation is CASNKRRMAKNIQYF.

For the CDR3, the DNA is TGTGCCAGCACCCCCCATGGGAACACTGAAGCTTTCTTT. Translated: CASTPHGNTEAFF. The genes are TRBV2 and TRBJ1-1, with no clear D. The CDR3 totals 13 residues. CDR1 is SNHLY, CDR2 FYNNEI, per germline. Trimming cost V 7 bases and J 1 base, with 10 bases left between them.

The chain is built from TRBV9 and TRBJ2-5, with a weak D call TRBD1 (5 bases). The DNA matches TRBJ2-7 better at its end, which makes the J call doubtful. This CDR3 contains 16 residues. Germline V lookup: CDR1 SGDLS, CDR2 YYNGEE. In DNA form, the CDR3 reads TGTGCCAGCAGCCCCAGTGGGGCTAGTAGTATCTACGAGCAGTACTTC. It yields the protein CASSPSGASSIYEQYF.

This clone was found once. Germline is not matched at one junction end, which may reflect a read error. The chain uses TRBV29-1 and TRBJ1-2; no reliable D call. Germline V gene sequence: CDR1 SQVTM, CDR2 ANQGSEA. This CDR3 contains 13 residues. CDR3: CTVQWVGGNGYTF. Here the CDR3 DNA reads TGCACCGTTCAATGGGTGGGTGGCAATGGCTACACCTTC.

The V and J genes are TRBV7-2 and TRBJ2-1, with D maybe TRBD2 (5 bases). Trimming cost V 0 bases and J 7 bases, with 10 bases left between them. The CDR3 contains 14 residues. Germline V gene data show CDR1 as SGHTA and CDR2 as FQGNSA. DNA of the CDR3: TGTGCCAGCAGCTTAGCGGGAGCGCCGAATGAGCAGTTCTTC. Amino acid sequence: CASSLAGAPNEQFF.

The chain is built from TRBV27 and TRBJ2-7, with D possibly being TRBD2 (5 bases). The germline gives CDR1 MNHEY, CDR2 SMNVEV (reference sequence). Trimming stripped 5 bases from V and 7 bases from J, with 15 bases between. The CDR3 covers 13 residues. Written as DNA, the CDR3 is TGTGCCAGCAGTCCCCGGGGTCGACGGGAGCAGTACTTC. It is translated as CASSPRGRREQYF.

The rearrangement links TRBV6-5 to TRBJ1-5, with 8 nucleotides matching TRBD1. Trimming cost V 6 bases and J 7 bases; bases outside gene matches: 8. Germline loops: CDR1 MNHEY, CDR2 SVGAGI. CDR3 length: 14 amino acids. The CDR3 DNA sequence: TGTGCCAGCAGCCCGGACAGGGTAGGGCAGCCCCAGCATTTT. Protein: CASSPDRVGQPQHF.

This chain connects TRBV7-2 to TRBJ1-3; D is uncertain. The germline V and J ends were trimmed by 5 bases and 3 bases, with 14 bases remaining between them. The CDR3 runs 15 residues. CDR1 and CDR2 (germline): SGHTA, FQGNSA. This CDR3 is CASSLEGAHGNTIYF. The CDR3, as DNA: TGTGCCAGCAGCCTTGAGGGCGCTCATGGAAACACCATATATTTT.

The genes are TRBV7-9 and TRBJ2-7; maybe TRBD1 (6 bases). Germline V lookup: CDR1 SEHNR, CDR2 FQNEAQ (reference sequence). This CDR3 contains 13 residues. The V end was cut by 2 bases, the J end by 2 bases, with 7 bases between. The CDR3 spells CASSLQGTYEQYF. The CDR3 DNA reads as TGTGCCAGCAGCTTACAGGGGACCTACGAGCAGTACTTC.

The V and J genes are TRBV10-1 and TRBJ2-7, with D perhaps TRBD2 (5 bases). Trimming took off 11 bases at V and 4 bases at J, with 18 bases between the two ends. This CDR3 comprises 13 residues. In germline, CDR1 is WNHNN, CDR2 SYGVQD (reference sequence). CDR3 region: CASSRGPGYEQYF. The DNA of the CDR3 is TGCGCCTCTTCACGGGGTCCCGGGTACGAGCAGTACTTC.

The chain is built from TRBV7-9 and TRBJ2-3; 8 bases align to TRBD2. The CDR3 runs 15 residues. Germline V gene data show CDR1 as SEHNR and CDR2 as FQNEAQ (reference sequence). V was pared by 4 bases and J by 2 bases, with 5 bases of the junction left unmatched. CDR3 coding DNA: TGTGCCAGCAGCTCAGCGGGAGTCTACACAGATACGCAGTATTTT. This sequence encodes CASSSAGVYTDTQYF.

This chain links TRBV11-2 with TRBJ2-5, with D perhaps assigned TRBD1 or TRBD2 (5 bases each). The CDR3 contains 15 residues. Looked up from germline, CDR1 is SGHAT and CDR2 is FQNNGV. The V end lost 1 base, the J end lost 2 bases, and 11 bases lay between the germline ends. The CDR3 spells CASSLVGAGQETQYF. The CDR3 DNA sequence: TGTGCCAGCAGCTTAGTCGGGGCAGGTCAAGAGACCCAGTACTTC.

The CDR3 sequence is CASSARTSGIYEQFF. CDR3 nucleotides: TGTGCCAGCAGCGCTCGGACTAGCGGGATTTATGAGCAGTTCTTC. This rearrangement joins TRBV9 to TRBJ2-1, with TRBD2 matching 12 bases. V was clipped by 3 bases and J by 8 bases; unmatched bases: 6. The CDR3 loop spans 15 amino acids. The germline gives CDR1 SGDLS, CDR2 YYNGEE.

J is TRBJ1-2 and V is TRBV4-3; 8 bases are shared with TRBD1. CDR3 length: 12 amino acids. CDR1 is LGHNA, CDR2 YSLEER, per germline. The ends lost 2 bases at V and 7 bases at J; junction bases unmatched: 0. DNA for the CDR3: TGCGCCAGCAGCCAAACAGGGGGTGGCTACACCTTC. It yields the protein CASSQTGGGYTF.

V gene TRBV5-4 combines with J gene TRBJ1-4, with TRBD1 matching 7 bases. V dropped 0 bases and J dropped 2; count of bases not matched to a gene: 13. CDR1 is SGHNT, CDR2 YYREEE, per germline (reference sequence). This CDR3 contains 19 residues. CDR3 sequence: CASSLGVSEGAGTNEKLFF. The CDR3 nucleotides read TGTGCCAGCAGCTTGGGGGTTTCGGAGGGGGCCGGCACTAATGAAAAACTGTTTTTT.

The chain employs TRBV29-1 and TRBJ1-1; tentatively, D is TRBD1 (5 bases). Germline V lookup: CDR1 SQVTM, CDR2 ANQGSEA. The CDR3 is 13 residues long. Trimming removed 6 bases from V and 3 bases from J, with 14 bases in between. The CDR3 loop is CSVLGRGDTEAFF. For the CDR3, the DNA is TGCAGCGTCCTCGGGAGGGGAGACACTGAAGCTTTCTTT.

V and J are TRBV2 and TRBJ2-2, with TRBD2 matching over 8 bases. This CDR3 is built from 16 residues. V lost 7 bases and J lost 4; bases outside the gene matches: 11. The germline V gene has CDR1 SNHLY and CDR2 FYNNEI. The CDR3 sequence: CASKFSGRVGTGELFF. For the CDR3, the DNA is TGTGCCAGCAAGTTCAGCGGGAGAGTGGGCACCGGGGAGCTGTTTTTT.

The chain has TRBV15 and TRBJ1-4, with a possible D match to TRBD1 (5 bases). The CDR3 has 16 residues. CDR1 is LNHNV and CDR2 is YYDKDF in the germline V gene (reference sequence). V was trimmed by 0 bases and J by 6 bases, leaving 14 bases between them. The CDR3 is CATSRDKLRGDEKLFF. CDR3 nucleotide sequence: TGTGCCACCAGCAGAGATAAATTGAGGGGAGATGAAAAACTGTTTTTT.

This sequence joins TRBV11-2 and TRBJ2-7; TRBD2 aligns across 10 bases. The V gene's germline CDR1 is SGHAT and CDR2 FQNNGV. The CDR3 contains 16 residues. Trimming took 4 bases from V and 3 from J; bases not matched to a gene: 9. CDR3 protein: CASSWRGLAAVYEQYF. The DNA for the CDR3 is TGTGCCAGCAGCTGGAGAGGACTAGCGGCCGTCTACGAGCAGTACTTC.